These 27 T cell receptor beta chains were sequenced from one sample in a study of T cells in Graves' hyperthyroidism and ophthalmopathy. The CDR3 regions of TCR beta were amplified from RNA transcripts. The TCR CDR3 first-round RT-PCR relied on the HTBI primer set. TCRdb used MiXCR to reprocess the multiplex PCR reads, holding one entry per CDR3 protein. The sample gives over 500,000 distinct CDR3 sequences, around 13% of which show up once; roughly 13% is in the top ten. The sample consisted of blood. The receptors were sampled from a woman between 40 and 55 years old with Graves' hyperthyroidism.

This clonotype showed up many times. This chain links TRBV7-9 with TRBJ2-3, with TRBD1 matching over 7 bases. In germline, CDR1 is SEHNR, CDR2 FQNEAQ (reference sequence). This CDR3 region has 14 residues. The junction had 3 bases not matched to a gene; V was cut back by 3 bases and J by 3 bases. CDR3 loop: CASSFTGATDTQYF. CDR3 nucleotide sequence: TGTGCCAGCAGCTTTACAGGGGCGACAGATACGCAGTATTTT.

This clonotype came up a few times. The genes are TRBV28 and TRBJ1-6; no reliable D call. Trimming took 5 bases from V and 10 from J, leaving 18 bases between them. The germline V gene encodes CDR1 MDHEN and CDR2 SYDVKM. The CDR3 has 15 amino acids. CDR3 residues: CASSPDQIQNSPLHF. The CDR3 nucleotides are TGTGCCAGCAGTCCCGATCAAATCCAGAACTCACCCCTCCACTTT.

On this clonotype itself: A read error may explain this, as a much larger clone is one base away. The rearrangement joins TRBV5-1 to TRBJ1-2, with D possibly being TRBD1 (5 bases). Trimming took off 4 bases at V and 4 bases at J, with 11 bases between the two ends. The CDR3 consists of 13 residues. The V gene's germline CDR1 is SGHRS and CDR2 YFSETQ. For the CDR3, the DNA is TGCGCCAGCAGCCCGGGACGACCCTATGGCTACACCTTC. This encodes CASSPGRPYGYTF.

This clonotype was seen more than once but under ten times. A much larger clone lies one base from this, so it may be a read error. The rearrangement joins TRBV28 to TRBJ2-7, with 9 bases identical to TRBD1. The CDR3 is made up of 14 amino acids. Germline V gene lookup returns CDR1 MDHEN and CDR2 SYDVKM. CDR3 amino acids: CAGRQPGQGHEQYF. The CDR3 DNA is TGTGCCGGCAGACAACCGGGACAGGGCCACGAGCAGTACTTC.

This clonotype was observed a few times. V and J are TRBV6-1 and TRBJ2-2; TRBD2 agrees at 7 bases. The germline V gene has CDR1 MNHNS and CDR2 SASEGT. Losses at the gene ends were 7 bases for V and 7 bases for J; bases not matched to a gene: 6. The CDR3 runs to 13 residues. The CDR3 region has the DNA TGTGCCAGCATCGACTCGGGGGGCGGGGAGCTGTTTTTT. This encodes CASIDSGGGELFF.

The chain is built from TRBV3-1 and TRBJ2-7; D is possibly TRBD1 (6 bases). CDR1 is LGHDT, CDR2 YNNKEL, per germline (reference sequence). The ends were cut back, 1 base at V and 5 bases at J, with 12 bases in the middle. CDR3 size: 14 residues. The CDR3 region has the DNA TGTGCCAGCAGCCAAGGAACAGGGTTCAACGAGCAGTACTTC. It codes for CASSQGTGFNEQYF.

This clonotype was seen repeatedly, ten times or more. This chain connects TRBV6-1 to TRBJ1-4; D gene ambiguous. This CDR3 comprises 15 residues. Trimming left V 2 bases short and J 3 bases short, with 10 bases between. Germline assignment: CDR1 MNHNS and CDR2 SASEGT. The CDR3 protein is CASSELGNANEKLFF. As DNA, the CDR3 is TGTGCCAGCAGTGAATTGGGGAATGCTAATGAAAAACTGTTTTTT.

This sequence joins TRBV20-1 and TRBJ1-6, with D hard to call. This CDR3 comprises 13 residues. Germline CDR1 is DFQATT and CDR2 is SNEGSKA (reference sequence). Trimming stripped 3 bases from V and 6 bases from J, with 9 bases between. CDR3 nucleotides: TGCAGTGCTAGTCACACCATTAATTCACCCCTCCACTTT. Translated, it gives CSASHTINSPLHF.

In the case of this clonotype: A read error may be the cause here, since a much bigger clone is one base away. The gene calls are TRBV27 and TRBJ1-6, with D possibly being TRBD1 (5 bases). The ends were cut back, 4 bases at V and 9 bases at J, with 13 bases in the middle. The CDR3 spans 14 residues. Germline V gives CDR1 MNHEY, CDR2 SMNVEV (reference sequence). CDR3 loop: CASSSDSRVSPLHF. The CDR3 DNA follows: TGTGCCAGCAGTTCAGACAGCAGGGTTTCACCCCTCCACTTT.

The gene calls are TRBV10-2 and TRBJ1-5, with unresolved D. Germline CDR1 WSHSY, CDR2 SAAADI. The length of the CDR3 is 15 residues. V dropped 6 bases and J dropped 3 bases, with 15 bases sitting between them. This CDR3 reads CASRTGIHANQPQHF. The CDR3 DNA reads TGCGCCAGCAGGACCGGGATACATGCCAATCAGCCCCAGCATTTT.

This clonotype was counted only a few times. DNA of the CDR3: TGCGCCAGCAGTTCGGAGGGGGGGAGCAATTCACCCCTCCACTTT. It yields the protein CASSSEGGSNSPLHF. V usage is TRBV5-1 and J usage is TRBJ1-6; TRBD1 might be the D (6 bases). V lost 5 bases and J 7 bases, leaving 16 bases between the germline ends. CDR1 and CDR2 (germline): SGHRS, YFSETQ. This CDR3 region has 15 residues.

In this sample, this clonotype turned up a few times. The chain recombines TRBV10-3 with TRBJ2-4, with D possibly matching TRBD2 (5 bases). Trimming took off 8 bases at V and 1 base at J, with 9 bases between the two ends. The CDR3 sequence is 13 residues long. CDR1 is ENHRY and CDR2 is SYGVKD in the germline V gene. In DNA, the CDR3 is TGTGCCATCGATAGCGTCGCCAAAAACATTCAGTACTTC. This translates into CAIDSVAKNIQYF.

This clonotype occurred many times. The genes are TRBV28 and TRBJ2-3, with TRBD2 identical over 8 bases. The trim removed 4 bases at V and 4 bases at J, leaving 10 bases unmatched. The germline V gene encodes CDR1 MDHEN and CDR2 SYDVKM. The CDR3 contains 16 residues. In DNA, the CDR3 is TGTGCCAGCAGTTCCACCCCGGGACTAGGCCCAGATACGCAGTATTTT. It encodes CASSSTPGLGPDTQYF. Filled out from reference TRBV28 and TRBJ2-3, the complete variable domain reads DVKVTQSSRYLVKRTGEKVFLECVQDMDHENMFWYRQDPGLGLRLIYFSYDVKMKEKGDIPEGYSVSREKKERFSLILESASTNQTSMYLCASSSTPGLGPDTQYFGPGTRLTVL.

Many counts were recorded for this clonotype. One end of the junction does not line up with germline, which may come from a read error. This chain joins TRBV28 and TRBJ2-7; D gene ambiguous. The CDR3 covers 14 residues. Germline assignment: CDR1 MDHEN and CDR2 SYDVKM. DNA of the CDR3: TGTGTCAGCAGTTTTGTACGAAAGGGCCACGAGCAGTACTTC. Translating gives CVSSFVRKGHEQYF.

This clonotype came up a few times. This chain links TRBV5-1 with TRBJ2-7; 10 bases line up with TRBD1. The CDR3 has 17 residues. V lost 6 bases, J lost 4 bases, and 16 bases stayed unmatched. CDR1 and CDR2 (germline): SGHRS, YFSETQ. DNA of the CDR3: TGCGCCAGCAACCCGGGACAGGGGACCGGGGGCCAATACGAGCAGTACTTC. The encoded protein is CASNPGQGTGGQYEQYF.

This clonotype was recorded many times. V is TRBV30 and J is TRBJ2-2, with 10 nucleotides matching TRBD2. The germline V gene encodes CDR1 GTSNPN and CDR2 SVGIG (reference sequence). The CDR3 length is 14 residues. After removal of 8 bases from V and 7 bases from J, the junction contained 10 bases not matched to a gene. The CDR3 DNA reads TGTGCCCGAGGGCTAGCGGGAGCGTACGGGGAGCTGTTTTTT. Protein product: CARGLAGAYGELFF.

There are many counts of this clonotype. This chain uses TRBV10-3 with TRBJ1-6; D possibly corresponds to TRBD1 (5 bases). The germline V gene encodes CDR1 ENHRY and CDR2 SYGVKD. The V end was cut by 7 bases, the J end by 7 bases, with 11 bases between. The CDR3 totals 13 residues. The CDR3 is CAIKLRQNSPLHF. CDR3 bases: TGTGCCATCAAACTAAGACAGAATTCACCCCTCCACTTT.

In its sample, this clonotype was seen a few times. The chain employs TRBV6-5 and TRBJ1-6; no firm D call. The CDR3 runs 16 residues. The ends were cut back, 0 bases at V and 8 bases at J, with 14 bases in the middle. Looked up from germline, CDR1 is MNHEY and CDR2 is SVGAGI. This CDR3 is CASSYSRRGWDSPLHF. The CDR3 DNA follows: TGTGCCAGCAGTTACTCGAGGCGGGGATGGGATTCACCCCTCCACTTT.

In its sample, this clonotype was seen many times. The CDR3 bases are TGTGCCAGCTCACTCGGGACTAGCGGGATCACAGATACGCAGTATTTT. It is translated as CASSLGTSGITDTQYF. J is TRBJ2-3 and V is TRBV18, with 13 bases that match TRBD2. Trimming at V came to 4 bases and at J to 2 bases, leaving 3 bases not matched to a gene. The CDR3 loop spans 16 amino acids. Germline V gives CDR1 KGHSH, CDR2 LQKENI.

This clonotype showed up many times. This chain connects TRBV11-2 to TRBJ2-2; D perhaps matches TRBD1 (5 bases). There are 13 residues in the CDR3. Looked up from germline, CDR1 is SGHAT and CDR2 is FQNNGV. V was shortened by 5 bases and J by 7 bases, with 11 bases between the two germline ends. The CDR3 bases are TGTGCCAGCAGCCCCAATAGGGGCGGGGAGCTGTTTTTT. It is translated as CASSPNRGGELFF.

This clonotype was seen a few times. CDR3 loop: CASSSNLWDREGTDTQYF. The CDR3 nucleotides read TGTGCCAGCAGCTCTAATCTTTGGGACAGGGAAGGGACAGATACGCAGTATTTT. V is TRBV5-5 and J is TRBJ2-3; 9 nucleotides line up with TRBD1. The germline V gene encodes CDR1 SGHKS and CDR2 YYEKEE (reference sequence). This CDR3 region has 18 residues. V lost 3 bases to trimming and J lost 3 bases; unmatched junction nucleotides: 14.

The gene calls are TRBV30 and TRBJ2-3; no clear D gene. CDR3 length equals 13 residues. The germline gives CDR1 GTSNPN, CDR2 SVGIG (reference sequence). Trimming removed 5 bases from V and 4 bases from J, with 13 bases in between. The CDR3 here is CAWGSVVSDTQYF. CDR3 nucleotide sequence: TGTGCCTGGGGCTCGGTAGTGTCAGATACGCAGTATTTT.

This clonotype has a handful of counts. The V gene is TRBV27, the J gene TRBJ2-1, with D tentatively TRBD1 (6 bases). V gave up 8 bases and J gave up 3 bases, with 14 bases separating them. This CDR3 comprises 14 residues. Germline CDR1 and CDR2: MNHEY and SMNVEV (reference sequence). The CDR3 region is CASGPGHIYNEQFF. The CDR3 DNA reads TGTGCCAGCGGCCCGGGACATATCTACAATGAGCAGTTCTTC.

This clonotype came up many times. The V call is TRBV7-9, the J call TRBJ1-5; D gene unclear. Germline CDR1 and CDR2: SEHNR and FQNEAQ (reference sequence). The CDR3 contains 15 residues. Trimming took off 5 bases at V and 4 bases at J, with 15 bases between the two ends. CDR3 in amino acids: CASSPSDGGNQPQHF. In DNA form, the CDR3 reads TGTGCCAGCAGCCCATCAGACGGTGGGAATCAGCCCCAGCATTTT.

This clonotype was found many times. The chain recombines TRBV3-1 with TRBJ2-7; the match to TRBD2 covers 7 bases. J was trimmed by 5 bases and V by 0 bases; bases with no gene match: 4. This CDR3 has 14 residues. Germline values: CDR1 LGHDT, CDR2 YNNKEL (reference sequence). In nucleotides, the CDR3 is TGTGCCAGCAGCCAAGATCTCCTAGCGGACGAGCAGTACTTC. Translated, it gives CASSQDLLADEQYF.

This clonotype was seen a few times. This chain joins TRBV18 and TRBJ2-6, with D uncertain. This CDR3 has 17 residues. From germline, CDR1 is KGHSH and CDR2 LQKENI. V was cut by 5 bases and J by 0 bases, with 14 bases left in between. CDR3 amino acids: CASSSLQDSSGANVLTF. CDR3 nucleotide sequence: TGTGCCAGCTCAAGCCTGCAGGATAGCTCTGGGGCCAACGTCCTGACTTTC.

V usage is TRBV7-9 and J usage is TRBJ2-7; D is unresolved. CDR3 length: 13 amino acids. Trimming removed 4 bases at V and 1 base at J, with 8 bases between. Germline loops: CDR1 SEHNR, CDR2 FQNEAQ (reference sequence). In DNA form, the CDR3 reads TGTGCCAGCAGCTCGAAATCATCCTACGAGCAGTACTTC. Translating gives CASSSKSSYEQYF.